This TCR beta chain appears in the sequencing data of a study of blood T cell repertoires in COVID-19. In the study overall: Specimens from acute and convalescent COVID-19 originated in the United States, Italy and Spain.

Germline trimming cut 7 bases from V and 1 base from J; bases unmatched to any gene: 11. The CDR3 consists of 16 residues. Germline CDR1 reads MNHEY; CDR2 reads SVGEGT. The table came from immunoSEQ multiplex PCR; TCRdb's copy has only in-frame clones and leaves some out. The table lists approximately 180,000 clones, approximately 87% of them singletons. V gene TRBV6-2 or TRBV6-3 combines with J gene TRBJ2-7, with 9 nucleotides matching TRBD2. The TCR originated in a woman in her seventies with COVID-19, enrolled during active disease. Sequenced material: peripheral blood. For the CDR3, the DNA is TGTGCCAGCAACCCCCTGCCGGGACTAGCATCCTACGAGCAGTACTTC. This translates into CASNPLPGLASYEQYF.